This record covers a single TCR beta chain. Its target antigen remains unknown. Base qualities are missing; no much larger clone stands one base away. The data are from a study of cytomegalovirus exposure and HLA in healthy donors (dated by TCRdb to about 2017). The study in broad terms: An earlier analysis of roughly 610 of the donors reported 250 to 300 Gb of sequence data and roughly 120 million unique TCR beta sequences obtained from about 200 million T cells. HLA typing included class I and class II loci at four-digit resolution. Of the 350 to 450 genotyped donors, approximately 80% were placed in the genetic ancestry cluster associated with self-reported Caucasian donors. To study patterns of TCR occurrence, a later analysis re-analyzed previously published TCR beta repertoires from 550 to 800 donors and added high-resolution HLA genotyping. A few DR-DQ haplotypes were treated as single units for association and clustering because of strong linkage in the cohort. The number of donors typed differed by locus, with 629-630 for A, B, C, DRB1 and DQB1, approximately 500 for DQA1, about 610 for DPA1, and some 440 for DPB1. In an earlier analysis of 550 to 700 of the donors, high-throughput TCR beta sequencing was used to judge whether each TCR beta V gene segment behaved as functional or pseudogenic. To predict cytomegalovirus infection status, the study combined high-throughput TCR immunosequencing, statistical association of individual TCRs with disease status, and machine learning. A later genetic analysis took genome-wide SNP genotypes for about 55% of the roughly 700 donors and used that subset as a discovery cohort. Every discovery cohort repertoire had been produced on one sequencing platform. Roughly 310 gigabases of sequencing data and approximately 85 million unique TCR sequences were included in an early release covering about 700 HLA-typed donors. The study aimed to test whether signatures of past pathogen exposure could be identified by cataloging public T cell receptors. The study used immunosequencing to profile the T cell repertoires of several hundred subjects and linked those repertoires to cytomegalovirus serostatus. In the later analysis, no new phenotypic data were used to find candidate immune exposures; instead, reliance was placed on TCR beta sequences and their occurrence across donors. On average, roughly 240,000 unique TCR beta nucleotide sequences were sequenced per donor among 398 genotyped donors of the cohort, with roughly a sixth of those sequences being non-productive. Alongside the repertoire data, information on donor age, sex, ethnicity and CMV serostatus was compiled. In addition to the first cohort of 666 subjects, a separate validation cohort of under 150 different subjects was used. Beyond this particular receptor, the publication reports: CMV serostatus was the only immune exposure information available for the cohort. The 87-base-pair reads could not distinguish some IMGT-functional V segments, including TRBV6-2 and TRBV6-3, so those segments were excluded. Over 15 rarely observed V segments, including chromosome 9 orphons, were excluded from the earlier analysis of several hundred of the donors because counts were too low. A later analysis associated about 17,000 TCR beta sequences with specific HLA alleles at a false discovery rate of 0.05. In a later analysis, the rate of TCR association differed among HLA loci, with DRB1 alleles having the most associated TCRs and HLA-C alleles having the fewest. The study gave a list of 150 to 200 TCR beta chains associated with cytomegalovirus. Because HLA typing was missing for some donors at each locus, association tests included only the typed subset. Across donors, most TCR sequences were observed very rarely, whereas some public TCRs were present in many individuals. An earlier analysis of some 560 of the donors showed that most TCR beta V segments appeared in productive rearrangements either about 90% or about 30% of the time, which broadly matched IMGT annotations. The cohort was sequenced for TCR beta chains only, and without alpha or paired-chain data the features that could be detected were limited. A later analysis reported that several top co-occurrence clusters appeared linked to parvovirus B19, influenza, CMV and Epstein-Barr virus. Three of the identified cytomegalovirus-associated TCR beta chains were confirmed in vitro to be specific for cytomegalovirus antigens. A further reported finding was that TCR beta sequences accurately predicted the HLA-A and HLA-B alleles for most subjects in the first cohort. An association between a missense DCLRE1C variant and V-gene and J-gene trimming of TCR beta chains was found in a later genetic analysis and replicated in an independent cohort. Presence/absence analyses assumed roughly uniform sequencing depth across donors, an assumption that may not hold. The authors suggested that the approach could potentially be extended to other disease states and immunological phenotypes. In both the original and validation cohorts, the classifier was reported to diagnose cytomegalovirus status with high specificity and sensitivity. Compared with equally common non-associated chains, HLA-associated TCR beta chains in a later analysis were more clonally expanded and had lower generation probabilities. Correlated functional status among segregating V segments might reflect linkage disequilibrium, but an unknown experimental factor could not be ruled out. A group of highly shared sequence variants was considered likely to be a technical artifact of the sequencing pipeline. Strong co-occurrence of HLA alleles, especially DR and DQ, made assigning TCR associations to individual alleles difficult. According to a later genetic analysis, donors in an Asian-associated ancestry cluster had fewer N-insertions in productive TCRs than the roughly 660-donor mean. In a later analysis, most CMV-associated TCR beta chains were found to appear HLA-restricted, with HLA associations seemingly driven largely by CMV exposure.

The cohort was made up of under 800 healthy bone marrow donors. At the time of sampling, every cohort member was nominally healthy, though immune exposures that went unrecorded were likely present. The donor was CMV seronegative and was included in the group of 352 seronegative cohort members. Every donor gave a peripheral blood sample, and the peripheral blood mononuclear cells from that sample were used for TCR beta sequencing. Genomic DNA extraction from the blood cell samples was performed with the Qiagen DNeasy Blood Extraction Kit. At the junction V is shortened by 0 bases and J by 2 bases, with 16 bases in between. CDR3 length: 17 amino acids, cysteine to phenylalanine. The CDR3 DNA has 51 bases and is translated from base 1. As encoded in the germline V gene (reference sequence), CDR1 is SGHNT while CDR2 is YYREEE. Receptor amplification or capture employed the immunoSEQ multiplex PCR assay. A mixture of 60 forward primers for TCR Vbeta segments and 13 reverse primers for TCR Jbeta segments was used in the multiplex PCR. The CDR3 region of rearranged TCR beta genes was amplified from genomic DNA by a multiplex PCR assay. On the Illumina HiSeq System, the amplified TCR beta libraries were sequenced as 87-base-pair reads. The paper's data handling went like this. A later analysis counted 75 million to 100 million unique TCR beta chains across the 640 or so repertoires, and roughly 10 million of these chains were shared by at least two donors. Raw reads were error-corrected and collapsed into unique sequences by a nearest-neighbor algorithm in which closely related sequences were merged to remove PCR and sequencing errors. Alignment of CDR3 sequences to IMGT reference sequences was used to assign V, D and J gene segments. For a sequence to be retained, a match of at least six nucleotides to both a V gene segment and a J gene segment was required. A rearrangement was called productive if the CDR3 had no stop codons and remained in frame with V and J, and every other rearrangement was called non-productive. CDR3 was defined by IMGT convention, running from the second conserved V-encoded cysteine to the conserved J-encoded phenylalanine. In an earlier analysis of some 550 of the donors, sequences lacking an unambiguous match to a single V gene segment were excluded. An earlier analysis of a few hundred of the donors classified V segments as functional when productive rearrangements were above 56.7% and as segregating when the standard deviation between donors was above 5%. A statistical classification framework was built to diagnose cytomegalovirus status from the catalog of TCR beta chain sequences. In a later analysis, V and J genes were assigned by comparing TCR nucleotide sequences against IMGT/GENE-DB human TR gene sequences. A later analysis assigned CDR3 sequences and most-parsimonious VDJ recombination scenarios with the TCRdist pipeline. A later analysis defined each TCR beta chain by its CDR3 amino acid sequence plus V-gene family, and excluded reads lacking a unique V-gene family. To address suspected cross-contamination and a sequencing artifact, a later analysis removed a few hundred highly shared, low-generation-probability nucleotide sequences. For each public chain, a later analysis derived a clonal expansion index from normalized ranks of inferred template counts within each repertoire. In a later analysis, generation probabilities were computed using a VDJ recombination model fitted to out-of-frame rearrangements, and the results were checked against IGoR. A later analysis scored TCR-TCR, TCR-HLA and TCR-CMV co-occurrence with hypergeometric tests, applying a repertoire-size bias correction to TCR pairs. To estimate false discovery rates, a later analysis permuted the HLA or CMV assignments 20 times. In a later analysis, co-occurring TCRs were grouped with DBSCAN, and TCRdist sequence similarity was added when clustering was performed within HLA-allele-positive subsets. For co-occurrence clustering, repertoires with fewer than 30,000 or more than 120,000 public chains were excluded, along with a handful of repertoires with anomalous nucleotide sharing. TCRdb limited this immuneACCESS table to in-frame rearrangements with V and J called. A share of clones is missing; checked studies link under half to unresolved V genes, and the rest is unexplained. The V and J calls and the clone size are those of that table, but D and trimming were determined from the DNA. A total of some 150,000 clones appear in this sample, roughly 79% of them only once. The ten largest make up 1.7% of the sample.

The sequence links TRBV5-4 to TRBJ2-3, with TRBD2 as a weak D call on 5 bases. The source material was PBMCs. This TCR came from a woman in her twenties or thirties in good health and CMV-seronegative. The CDR3 corresponds to CASSLASGRALTDTQYF. The DNA sequence reads TGTGCCAGCAGCTTGGCCAGCGGCAGAGCCCTCACAGATACGCAGTATTTT. The variable domain in full, with residues beyond the CDR3 obtained from the reference TRBV5-4 and TRBJ2-3 genes, is ETGVTQSPTHLIKTRGQQVTLRCSSQSGHNTVSWYQQALGQGPQFIFQYYREEENGRGNFPPRFSGLQFPNYSSELNVNALELDDSALYLCASSLASGRALTDTQYFGPGTRLTVL.